Below are 15 T cell receptor beta chains sequenced from a single sample in a study of T cells in Graves' hyperthyroidism and ophthalmopathy. Researchers took RNA transcripts and amplified the TCR beta CDR3 regions from them. First-round RT-PCR of the TCR CDR3 relied on the HTBI primer set. From the multiplex PCR reads, TCRdb called clonotypes with MiXCR, one entry per CDR3 protein. The profile shows hundreds of thousands of distinct CDR3 sequences, roughly 25% of them singletons. The specimen was blood. Receptors were obtained from a man aged 50 to 59 with Graves' hyperthyroidism.

This clonotype occurred a few times. The V gene is TRBV20-1, the J gene TRBJ2-1; 12 bases fit TRBD2. J was trimmed by 12 bases and V by 3 bases; bases with no gene match: 12. Germline V gene sequence: CDR1 DFQATT, CDR2 SNEGSKA (reference sequence). The CDR3 loop spans 15 amino acids. The CDR3 spells CSASLALAGGHGQFF. The CDR3 coding sequence is TGCAGTGCTAGTTTGGCGCTAGCGGGAGGGCATGGGCAGTTCTTC.

The table lists this clonotype with a count of one. CDR3 sequence (DNA): TGCAGCGTTGACCTGGCATTCGAGCAGTACTTC. This translates into CSVDLAFEQYF. The rearrangement joins TRBV29-1 to TRBJ2-7; no definite D call. With 3 bases removed from V and 6 bases from J, the gap between germline ends came to 9 bases. The germline gives CDR1 SQVTM, CDR2 ANQGSEA. The CDR3 is 11 amino acids.

This clonotype was found many times. The J gene is TRBJ2-3, the V gene TRBV28; no clear D gene. The CDR3 runs 11 residues. Germline CDR1 and CDR2: MDHEN and SYDVKM. The V gene lost 5 bases and the J gene lost 4 bases, with 4 bases spanning the gap. CDR3 bases: TGTGCCAGCAGTGATTCAGATACGCAGTATTTT. This translates into CASSDSDTQYF. Filled out from reference TRBV28 and TRBJ2-3, the complete variable domain reads DVKVTQSSRYLVKRTGEKVFLECVQDMDHENMFWYRQDPGLGLRLIYFSYDVKMKEKGDIPEGYSVSREKKERFSLILESASTNQTSMYLCASSDSDTQYFGPGTRLTVL.

This clonotype showed up many times. This chain connects TRBV30 to TRBJ1-1, with 8 bases that match TRBD1. CDR1 is GTSNPN and CDR2 is SVGIG in the germline V gene (reference sequence). The length of the CDR3 is 13 residues. V dropped 5 bases and J dropped 11; count of bases not matched to a gene: 13. CDR3 amino acids: CAWANRQGSIAFF. The CDR3 DNA follows: TGTGCCTGGGCTAATCGACAGGGGAGTATTGCTTTCTTT.

The table lists this clonotype with a few counts. The chain is built from TRBV3-1 and TRBJ1-1, with D tentatively TRBD1 (6 bases). The V and J ends lost 0 bases and 8 bases respectively, with 10 bases between them. Per the germline V gene, CDR1 is LGHDT and CDR2 is YNNKEL (reference sequence). CDR3 length: 13 residues. The DNA of the CDR3 is TGTGCCAGCAGCCAAGATTTGGGGACAGAAGCTTTCTTT. It translates to CASSQDLGTEAFF.

The chain joins TRBV6-5 to TRBJ1-3, with a weak D call TRBD1 (5 bases). The V end lost 0 bases, the J end lost 0 bases, and 9 bases lay between the germline ends. In germline, CDR1 is MNHEY, CDR2 SVGAGI. This CDR3 spans 16 amino acids. The chain's CDR3 is CASSYSKGSSGNTIYF. CDR3 in DNA: TGTGCCAGCAGTTACTCGAAGGGGAGCTCTGGAAACACCATATATTTT.

There are a few counts of this clonotype. The chain is built from TRBV3-1 and TRBJ2-7, with 7 nucleotides matching TRBD1. In germline, CDR1 is LGHDT, CDR2 YNNKEL (reference sequence). The CDR3 covers 14 residues. V was clipped by 2 bases and J by 3 bases; unmatched bases: 4. CDR3 region: CASSQRGRSYEQYF. The CDR3 DNA is TGTGCCAGCAGCCAAAGGGGGCGAAGCTACGAGCAGTACTTC.

This chain joins TRBV3-1 and TRBJ2-7; 9 positions match TRBD2. J gave up 2 bases and V 0 bases, and 11 bases lay outside the gene matches. CDR3 length equals 18 residues. Germline V gives CDR1 LGHDT, CDR2 YNNKEL (reference sequence). The CDR3 DNA reads TGTGCCAGCAGCCAAGAGGGGATAGCGGGAGTCTCCGCCTACGAGCAGTACTTC. This translates into CASSQEGIAGVSAYEQYF.

The count of this clonotype is one. This chain links TRBV6-1 with TRBJ2-7; D not certain. This CDR3 has 12 residues. Germline lookup yields CDR1 MNHNS and CDR2 SASEGT. Deletions cut 2 bases from V and 6 bases from J, with 8 bases between. This chain's CDR3 is CASSENRFEQYF. CDR3 nucleotide sequence: TGTGCCAGCAGTGAAAATCGCTTCGAGCAGTACTTC.

The J gene is TRBJ2-2, the V gene TRBV6-1; 8 nucleotides agree with TRBD1. Germline-derived CDR1 and CDR2 are MNHNS and SASEGT. The CDR3 runs 16 residues. V was clipped by 8 bases and J by 8 bases; unmatched bases: 16. The CDR3 DNA reads as TGTGCCAGCCACGATGATCGACAGGGGCCCTCTGGGGAGCTGTTTTTT. It is translated as CASHDDRQGPSGELFF.

The sample holds a few counts of this clonotype. The chain recombines TRBV5-1 with TRBJ2-7, with no clear D. Germline lookup yields CDR1 SGHRS and CDR2 YFSETQ. V lost 1 base, J lost 0 bases, and 14 bases lay in between. This CDR3 has 16 residues. The chain's CDR3 is CASSLQPSGSSYEQYF. The DNA for the CDR3 is TGCGCCAGCAGCTTGCAGCCCTCCGGAAGCTCCTACGAGCAGTACTTC.

The J gene is TRBJ2-7, the V gene TRBV9; no reliable D call. Trimming removed 4 bases from V and 1 base from J, with 9 bases in between. Germline loops: CDR1 SGDLS, CDR2 YYNGEE. This CDR3 is built from 13 residues. The chain's CDR3 is CASSLQTSYEQYF. CDR3 nucleotides: TGTGCCAGCAGCCTTCAAACTTCCTACGAGCAGTACTTC.

The chain recombines TRBV28 with TRBJ2-3; 13 bases agree with TRBD2. CDR3 length: 16 residues. Germline values: CDR1 MDHEN, CDR2 SYDVKM. The trim removed 8 bases at V and 1 base at J, leaving 6 bases unmatched. CDR3 in amino acids: CASFTGLAGGTDTQYF. The CDR3 DNA reads as TGTGCCAGCTTTACCGGACTAGCGGGGGGCACAGATACGCAGTATTTT.

The chain couples TRBV19 to TRBJ2-4; D perhaps matches TRBD1 (6 bases). In germline, CDR1 is LNHDA, CDR2 SQIVND (reference sequence). This CDR3 has 12 amino acids. Trimming cost V 5 bases and J 6 bases, with 8 bases left between them. The CDR3 is CASSVQGNIQYF. DNA for the CDR3: TGTGCCAGTAGTGTACAGGGAAACATTCAGTACTTC.

The table lists this clonotype with a few counts. The chain recombines TRBV2 with TRBJ2-5; tentative D call: TRBD1 (6 bases). CDR1 is SNHLY and CDR2 is FYNNEI in the germline V gene. The CDR3 runs 13 residues. The V end was cut by 7 bases, the J end by 5 bases, with 14 bases between. CDR3 coding DNA: TGTGCCAGCACAGGGGATCTTGGGGAGACCCAGTACTTC. Protein sequence: CASTGDLGETQYF.